The T cell receptor beta chain described here comes from a study of blood T cell repertoires in COVID-19. Study as a whole: Specimens from acute and convalescent COVID-19 originated in the United States, Italy and Spain.

Measured with immunoSEQ multiplex PCR; TCRdb has only the in-frame clones, and not every one. The sample lists tens of thousands of clones; approximately 86% were seen once. Sequencing input: peripheral blood. The sequence derives from a woman in her 70s with active or convalescent COVID-19.

CDR3 nucleotides: TGTGCCAGCTCAGCCGCGGAGAATCAGCCCCAGCATTTT. It yields the protein CASSAAENQPQHF. V and J are TRBV18 and TRBJ1-5; D ambiguous. This CDR3 comprises 13 residues. Trimming removed 5 bases from V and 4 bases from J, with 9 bases in between. Per the germline V gene, CDR1 is KGHSH and CDR2 is LQKENI.